The sample holds a few counts of the clone carrying this TCR beta chain. No treatment of any kind had been given to any patient before thyroid surgery. TCRdb re-clonotyped the PCR reads through MiXCR. The sample lists under 20,000 clones, more than 30% occurring once. The record originates from a study of metastatic and nonmetastatic thyroid tumors. The length of the CDR3 is 18 residues. Germline trimming cut 5 bases from V and 2 bases from J; bases unmatched to any gene: 18. Germline V gene data show CDR1 as DFQATT and CDR2 as SNEGSKA (reference sequence). The receptor's source is a male donor with papillary thyroid cancer or a benign thyroid nodule (not recorded which). Some clones in this sample may be carry-over from other donors' samples. Material: tumor tissue. The rearrangement joins TRBV20-1 to TRBJ1-2; 9 nucleotides align to TRBD1. The CDR3 spells CSAEPGQGPDIPNYGYTF. The CDR3, as DNA: TGCAGTGCTGAGCCGGGACAGGGCCCCGATATTCCAAACTATGGCTACACCTTC.